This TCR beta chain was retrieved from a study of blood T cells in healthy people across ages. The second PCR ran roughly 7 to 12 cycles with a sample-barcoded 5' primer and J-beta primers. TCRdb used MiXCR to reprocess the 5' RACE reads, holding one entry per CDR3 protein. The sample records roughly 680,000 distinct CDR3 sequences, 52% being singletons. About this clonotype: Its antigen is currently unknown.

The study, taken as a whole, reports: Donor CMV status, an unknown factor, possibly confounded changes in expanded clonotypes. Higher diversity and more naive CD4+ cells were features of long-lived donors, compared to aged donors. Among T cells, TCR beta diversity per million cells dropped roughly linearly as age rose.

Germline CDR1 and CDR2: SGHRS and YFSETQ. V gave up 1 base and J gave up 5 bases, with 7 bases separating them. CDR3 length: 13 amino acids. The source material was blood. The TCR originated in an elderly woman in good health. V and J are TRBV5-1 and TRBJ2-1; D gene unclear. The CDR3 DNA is TGCGCCAGCAGCTTGACCATCAACAATGAGCAGTTCTTC. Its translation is CASSLTINNEQFF.